The following is a TCR beta chain sequence with its context. Its antigen is still unknown. Distinct nucleotide sequences in the sample also encode this CDR3. Using immunoSEQ multiplex PCR, the repertoire was profiled, and TCRdb retains in-frame clones only, with some absent. The table includes more than 40,000 clones, around 76% detected once. The sample comes from a study of radiotherapy plus CTLA-4 blockade in lung cancer. Study-level results: Best predicting response, reportedly, were early blood T cell clone dynamics, with interferon-beta.

The CDR3 totals 15 residues. Trimming cost V 3 bases and J 2 bases; bases outside gene matches: 4. The germline V gene has CDR1 PRHDT and CDR2 FYEKMQ (reference sequence). Here the sequenced sample was peripheral blood, taken from a patient treated with radiotherapy plus ipilimumab. The clonotype was recovered from a human donor with non-small cell lung cancer who had stable disease on radiotherapy plus ipilimumab. The chain carries TRBV13 and TRBJ2-7; TRBD1 aligns across 10 bases. This CDR3 is CASSLGQGRTYEQYF. CDR3 DNA sequence: TGTGCCAGCAGCTTGGGACAGGGGAGAACCTACGAGCAGTACTTC. The entire variable domain, with the rest obtained from reference TRBV13 and TRBJ2-7, is as follows: AAGVIQSPRHLIKEKRETATLKCYPIPRHDTVYWYQQGPGQDPQFLISFYEKMQSDKGSIPDRFSAQQFSDYHSELNMSSLELGDSALYFCASSLGQGRTYEQYFGPGTRLTVT.